Listed below are T cell receptor beta chains from one sample, sequenced in a study of T-cell memory formation after mild COVID-19. TCRdb re-called the 5' RACE reads through MiXCR, storing one row per CDR3 protein. Of about 340,000 distinct CDR3 sequences listed, 10% to 15% are singletons. The material sequenced was PBMCs or a T cell subset sorted from them (not recorded which). The receptors come from a man aged 18 to 29 who had mild COVID-19 (a few samples of this study predate the infection). Cell type and time point are not known. The CDR3 runs from the conserved cysteine through the conserved F or W. The order of the fields is J gene, V gene, D gene, clone size, CDR3 DNA, CDR3 protein. D genes are given only for firm matches. The listing skips clone size in some rows; elsewhere it reads once, few, many or a size class.

TRBJ1-2	TRBV5-5	TRBD1	few	TGTGCCAGCAGCTTGAGGGACAGCACCTATGGCTACACCTTC	CASSLRDSTYGYTF
TRBJ2-1	TRBV27	TRBD2	.	TGTGCCAGCAGGGGAGGGAGCTCCTACAATGAGCAGTTCTTC	CASRGGSSYNEQFF
TRBJ2-1	TRBV20-1	TRBD2	many	TGCAGTGCTAGGGGGGGGAGAGAGCAGTTCTTC	CSARGGREQFF
TRBJ1-1	TRBV6-5	.	few	TGTGCCAGCAGTTACTCAAGTCGGACTGAAGCTTTCTTT	CASSYSSRTEAFF
TRBJ2-7	TRBV5-1	.	many	TGCGCCAGCAGCTTGGATGCCGCAGACTGGGAGCAGTACTTC	CASSLDAADWEQYF
TRBJ2-5	TRBV4-3	.	.	TGCGCCAGCAGCCAAGATTTCCAAGAGACCCAGTACTTC	CASSQDFQETQYF
TRBJ2-5	TRBV27	TRBD2	many	TGTGCCAGCAGTTTACGGGCGGGGGAAGAGACCCAGTACTTC	CASSLRAGEETQYF
TRBJ2-2	TRBV19	.	.	TGTGCCGGGAGCAAGGGAACGAACACCGGGGAGCTGTTTTTT	CAGSKGTNTGELFF
TRBJ1-3	TRBV2	.	few	TGTGCCAGCAAGACTACCTCTGGAAACACCATATATTTT	CASKTTSGNTIYF
TRBJ1-1	TRBV4-1	.	.	TGCGCCAGCAGCCAACGAACCGCCCCGGTCGCGGGCCCCAACACTGAAGCTTTCTTT	CASSQRTAPVAGPNTEAFF
TRBJ1-1	TRBV7-2	.	.	TGTGCCAGCAGCCGGTTTCCGAGTGGGCAGAACACTGAAGCTTTCTTT	CASSRFPSGQNTEAFF
TRBJ1-1	TRBV7-2	TRBD1	.	TGTGCCAGCAGCTCCGGGACAGGGGGCGCCCCCACTGAAGCTTTCTTT	CASSSGTGGAPTEAFF
TRBJ2-5	TRBV11-2	.	.	TGTGCCAGCAGCTTTCCCGGAAGGGAGACCCAGTACTTC	CASSFPGRETQYF
TRBJ2-1	TRBV7-8	TRBD2	many	TGTGCCAGCAGCCCGTCGCGGGGGGGCGATACCAATGAGCAGTTCTTC	CASSPSRGGDTNEQFF
TRBJ2-1	TRBV28	.	.	TGTGCCAGCCGGGGGGCCGATGAGCAGTTCTTC	CASRGADEQFF
TRBJ1-1	TRBV7-8	.	few	TGTGCCAGCAGCTTAGCGCGAAGGGGGACCAAGACTGAAGCTTTCTTT	CASSLARRGTKTEAFF
TRBJ1-6	TRBV20-1	.	.	TGCAGTGCTAGTATCGCCAGGCTTAATAATTCACCCCTCCACTTT	CSASIARLNNSPLHF
TRBJ1-4	TRBV7-8	TRBD1	.	TGTGCCAGCAGCGCGGACAGGGGTTCGGGAACTAATGAAAAACTGTTTTTT	CASSADRGSGTNEKLFF
TRBJ2-3	TRBV5-1	.	few	TGCGCCAGCAGCCCAATAGCGGGCACAGATACGCAGTATTTT	CASSPIAGTDTQYF
TRBJ2-1	TRBV5-1	.	many	TGCGCCAGCAGCACCGGGACTCAGACCTACAATGAGCAGTTCTTC	CASSTGTQTYNEQFF
TRBJ1-5	TRBV24-1	.	few	TGTGCCACCAGTGAGAGGGGGACAAATCCTGATCAGCCCCAGCATTTT	CATSERGTNPDQPQHF
TRBJ2-5	TRBV7-9	TRBD1	.	TGTGCCAGCAGCGGGACAGCGGAAGAGACCCAGTACTTC	CASSGTAEETQYF
TRBJ1-3	TRBV29-1	TRBD1	few	TGCAGCGCCGGGGACAGGGCTGGAAACACCATATATTTT	CSAGDRAGNTIYF
TRBJ2-5	TRBV12-3/TRBV12-4	.	few	TGTGCCAGCAGTTCATTCACTAGCTCCCAAGAGACCCAGTACTTC	CASSSFTSSQETQYF
TRBJ1-1	TRBV6-5	TRBD1	.	TGTGCCAGCAGTCAACAGGGGTATAATCCTAACACTGAAGCTTTCTTT	CASSQQGYNPNTEAFF
TRBJ1-1	TRBV7-2	.	many	TGTGCCAGCAGCCTCACGGCGGCGGACACTGAAGCTTTCTTT	CASSLTAADTEAFF
TRBJ1-4	TRBV7-2	TRBD1	many	TGTGCCAGCAGCTTTCCCGGGACAGGGAAACTGTTTTTT	CASSFPGTGKLFF
TRBJ1-1	TRBV5-1	.	.	TGCGCCAGCAGCTTGAAGACAGGTGCGGGCACTGAAGCTTTCTTT	CASSLKTGAGTEAFF
TRBJ2-5	TRBV15	.	many	TGTGCCACCAGCAGAGATGAGGAGACCCAGTACTTC	CATSRDEETQYF
TRBJ2-5	TRBV7-2	TRBD2	.	TGTGCCAGCAGCTCACCTAGCGGGGAAGAGACCCAGTACTTC	CASSSPSGEETQYF
TRBJ1-6	TRBV18	.	.	TGTGCCAGCTCACCAACGAGTGGGGATTCACCCCTCCACTTT	CASSPTSGDSPLHF
TRBJ2-4	TRBV4-1	.	few	TGCGCCAGCAGCCAACGGGACGTTACGGTGGGCAACATTCAGTACTTC	CASSQRDVTVGNIQYF
TRBJ1-4	TRBV20-1	.	few	TGCAGTGCTGGAAATGGGGGCGGTGAAAAACTGTTTTTT	CSAGNGGGEKLFF
TRBJ2-7	TRBV29-1	TRBD1	.	TGCAGCGTTCTCGGGACAGGGGTAAACGAGCAGTACTTC	CSVLGTGVNEQYF
TRBJ1-1	TRBV6-5	.	few	TGTGCCAGCAGTTATAAAATGAACACTGAAGCTTTCTTT	CASSYKMNTEAFF
TRBJ1-1	TRBV6-1	.	.	TGTGCCAGCAGTGAGTGGGGACAGAACACTGAAGCTTTCTTT	CASSEWGQNTEAFF
TRBJ1-5	TRBV3-1	.	.	TGTGCCAGCAGCCCCCTCGGGGGGGACCAGCCCCAGCATTTT	CASSPLGGDQPQHF
TRBJ2-3	TRBV5-1	.	.	TGCGCCAGCAGCTTGATTCACCCCACAGATACGCAGTATTTT	CASSLIHPTDTQYF
TRBJ1-2	TRBV10-3	TRBD1	few	TGTGCCATCAGTGCTGCCGGGACAGGGTATGGCTACACCTTC	CAISAAGTGYGYTF
TRBJ1-2	TRBV4-1	.	.	TGCGCCAGCAGCCAAGGGGGGCAGGACATCTATGGCTACACCTTC	CASSQGGQDIYGYTF
TRBJ2-6	TRBV5-1	.	.	TGCGCCAGCAGCTTGGGGTGGAAAGGGGCCAACGTCCTGACTTTC	CASSLGWKGANVLTF
TRBJ2-3	TRBV5-1	.	few	TGCGCCAGCAGCCCGACCAGAGGGGGAGATACGCAGTATTTT	CASSPTRGGDTQYF
TRBJ2-7	TRBV4-3	.	many	TGCGCCAGCAGCCAAGTGGGTGGGGCCTTACGCGAGCAGTACTTC	CASSQVGGALREQYF
TRBJ1-2	TRBV3-1	.	few	TGTGCCAGCAGCCAAGATGACACGTACTATGGCTACACCTTC	CASSQDDTYYGYTF
TRBJ2-7	TRBV10-3	.	.	TGTGCCATCAGTGACGATAGCTCCTACGAGCAGTACTTC	CAISDDSSYEQYF
TRBJ2-5	TRBV4-2	.	few	TGTGCCAGCAGCCCGGAGGTGGGAGAGACCCAGTACTTC	CASSPEVGETQYF
TRBJ2-7	TRBV4-3	.	.	TGCGCCAGCAGCCAAGATCGGGCCTTAGCCTCCTACGAGCAGTACTTC	CASSQDRALASYEQYF
TRBJ2-3	TRBV20-1	TRBD1	few	TGCAGTGCTAGTTCCGGACAGGGGGCCACAGATACGCAGTATTTT	CSASSGQGATDTQYF
TRBJ2-5	TRBV12-3/TRBV12-4	.	.	TGTGCCAGCAGCCCGTATGGGGGAAGGAAAGAGACCCAGTACTTC	CASSPYGGRKETQYF
TRBJ2-2	TRBV27	.	.	TGTGCCAGCGTCCAGGGCGACGGGGCCGGGGAGCTGTTTTTT	CASVQGDGAGELFF
TRBJ1-1	TRBV28	.	.	TGTGCCAGCAGTATCGTGGGGGGTGGCACTGAAGCTTTCTTT	CASSIVGGGTEAFF
TRBJ1-2	TRBV18	TRBD1	.	TGTGCCAGCTCATCCAGGGGACAGGCCTATGGCTACACCTTC	CASSSRGQAYGYTF
TRBJ2-5	TRBV11-2	TRBD1	few	TGTGCCAGCAGCTCTCTGACAGGGCCTTATGAAAAGACCCAGTACTTC	CASSSLTGPYEKTQYF
TRBJ2-7	TRBV7-2	.	few	TGTGCCAGCAGCTATCGACTGCGGGGTCGCTACGAGCAGTACTTC	CASSYRLRGRYEQYF
TRBJ2-3	TRBV2	.	.	TGTGCCAGCCTTCCCCCCCGGACAGGTAGCGGTGATACGCAGTATTTT	CASLPPRTGSGDTQYF
TRBJ2-2	TRBV7-9	TRBD1	.	TGTGCCAGCAGCCCGGGATATAAGGACAGGGGCACCGGGGAGCTGTTTTTT	CASSPGYKDRGTGELFF
TRBJ2-1	TRBV18	TRBD2	.	TGTGCCAGCTCCCCCCAGCCGGGGGGGCCTATGTACAATGAGCAGTTCTTC	CASSPQPGGPMYNEQFF
TRBJ2-3	TRBV2	TRBD2	.	TGTGCCAGCAGTGAAACAGCTGGGGGAGGGACAGATACGCAGTATTTT	CASSETAGGGTDTQYF
TRBJ1-4	TRBV20-1	.	.	TGCAGTGCTAGAAGAGACCCGGGGGAAAAACTGTTTTTT	CSARRDPGEKLFF